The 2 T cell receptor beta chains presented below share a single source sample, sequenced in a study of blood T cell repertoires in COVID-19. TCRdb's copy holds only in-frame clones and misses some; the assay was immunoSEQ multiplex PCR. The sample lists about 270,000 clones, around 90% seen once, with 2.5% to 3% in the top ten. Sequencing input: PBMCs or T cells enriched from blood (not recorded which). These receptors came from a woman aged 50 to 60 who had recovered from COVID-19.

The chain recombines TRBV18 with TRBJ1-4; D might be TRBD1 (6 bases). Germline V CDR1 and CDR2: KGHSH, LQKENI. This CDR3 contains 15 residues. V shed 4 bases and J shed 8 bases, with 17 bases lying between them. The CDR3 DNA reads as TGTGCCAGCTCACTGATACAGGGTGGTGGAGAAAAACTGTTTTTT. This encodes CASSLIQGGGEKLFF.

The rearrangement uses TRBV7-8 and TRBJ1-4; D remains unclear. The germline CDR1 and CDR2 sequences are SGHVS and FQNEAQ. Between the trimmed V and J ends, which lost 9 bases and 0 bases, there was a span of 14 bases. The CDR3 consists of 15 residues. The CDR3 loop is CASRRRGSTNEKLFF. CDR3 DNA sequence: TGTGCCAGTCGGCGTCGCGGATCAACTAATGAAAAACTGTTTTTT. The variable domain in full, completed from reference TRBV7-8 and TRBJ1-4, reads GAGVSQSPRYKVAKRGQDVALRCDPISGHVSLFWYQQALGQGPEFLTYFQNEAQLDKSGLPSDRFFAERPEGSVSTLKIQRTQQEDSAVYLCASRRRGSTNEKLFFGSGTQLSVL.